This TCR beta chain was profiled in a study of shared clonotypes between healthy human individuals. This clone was picked up one time. The CDR3 runs 14 residues. Deletions cut 3 bases from V and 2 bases from J, with 11 bases between. CDR1 is SGHDT, CDR2 YYEEEE, per germline. CD45RO-negative cells were positively selected for CCR7, leaving out terminally differentiated effector memory CD45RA+ cells. Several immunoSEQ 96-well plates shared each subset's DNA, each plate a replicate. Assay used: immunoSEQ multiplex PCR; TCRdb lists only in-frame clones, some missing. The sample yields about 2 million clones, about 95% seen once.

The gene calls are TRBV5-6 and TRBJ2-5, with D perhaps TRBD1 or TRBD2 (5 bases each). This TCR derives from a man in his late teens or twenties in good health. Sequencing was performed on naive CD8+ T cells sorted from blood. The CDR3 protein is CASSSRWGQETQYF. CDR3 coding DNA: TGTGCCAGCAGCTCCAGGTGGGGGCAAGAGACCCAGTACTTC.